This entry lists 2 T cell receptor beta chains sequenced from one sample in a study of OX40 agonist ivuxolimab in advanced cancers. Measured with immunoSEQ multiplex PCR; TCRdb has only the in-frame clones, and not every one. The table includes roughly 48,000 clones, about nine tenths detected once. The material was CD4+ or CD8+ T cells sorted from blood, obtained in a trial of the OX40 agonist ivuxolimab. Every receptor here comes from an adult with an advanced solid tumor such as melanoma, head and neck, liver or kidney cancer.

The chain links TRBV27 to TRBJ2-2; possibly TRBD1 for D (6 bases). The CDR3 spans 15 residues. Trimming shortened V by 6 bases and J by 1 base, and 12 bases separated the two germline ends. Germline CDR1 is MNHEY and CDR2 is SMNVEV (reference sequence). CDR3 amino acids: CASSKLDRNTGELFF. Here the CDR3 DNA reads TGTGCCAGCAGCAAATTGGACAGGAACACCGGGGAGCTGTTTTTT.

This chain joins TRBV30 and TRBJ2-1; 8 bases fit TRBD2. CDR3 size: 15 residues. V was pared by 5 bases and J by 4 bases, with 10 bases of the junction left unmatched. Germline CDR1 is GTSNPN and CDR2 is SVGIG (reference sequence). CDR3 sequence reads: CAWEIGGGLYNEQFF. The CDR3, as DNA: TGTGCCTGGGAGATTGGCGGGGGGCTTTACAATGAGCAGTTCTTC.